The T cell receptor (beta chain) described here comes from a study of graft-versus-host responses after intestinal transplantation listed by TCRdb under 2021. In terms of the full investigation: Recipients received multivisceral, liver-intestinal, or isolated intestinal transplants. After intestinal transplantation, graft-versus-host and host-versus-graft alloreactive T cell clones in the graft, circulation and bone marrow were tracked using bulk TCR-beta CDR3 sequencing. The cohort enrolled some 25 intestinal transplant recipients including one retransplant, and a few patients lacking pretransplant specimens were excluded. Rather than being sequenced by the commercial service, samples from three later patients were sequenced in-house on an Illumina MiSeq and processed with MiXCR. Donor T cell macrochimerism was defined as a peak of at least 4% donor T cells among recipient peripheral blood mononuclear cells. Alloreactive clones were identified by sequencing pre-transplant mixed lymphocyte reaction products and comparing these products with unstimulated pre-transplant donor and recipient T cells. Every recipient was given anti-thymocyte globulin induction, then maintenance tacrolimus and steroids for 2 to 4 years. The study at large found these results: GvH clones were detected in recipient bone marrow, and some of these GvH clones were observed earlier in ileal mucosa or blood, consistent with an intestinal mucosal origin. Conclusions were limited by the relatively low number and heterogeneity of intestinal transplant patients. Early after transplant, peak levels of circulating GvH clones were found to be associated with declines in HvG clones. In the allografts of patients with donor T cell macrochimerism, GvH to HvG T cell clonal ratios were high.

Worth noting for this clone: Its target antigen remains unknown. No base qualities exist here, and no much larger clone lies one base off it.

The sample's time point, from its label and the paper: cells obtained before transplantation from donor or recipient. CD3+CD4+ and CD3+CD8+ populations were FACS-sorted from unstimulated pre-transplant donor and recipient cells taken from spleen or lymph nodes. Library method: the immunoSEQ multiplex PCR assay. For most patients, genomic DNA was isolated using the Qiagen DNeasy Blood and Tissue Kit and was shipped frozen to Adaptive Biotechnologies for TCR sequencing. For most patients, high-throughput TCR-beta CDR3 sequencing of genomic DNA was performed by Adaptive Biotechnologies. The authors' pipeline ran thus. Adaptive's ImmunoSEQ software was the source of the TCR sequencing data for roughly 19 patients, while three other patients were processed with MiXCR and VDJtools. To correct CD4 versus CD8 sorting errors, sequences present in both subsets at a frequency ratio below 5:1 were removed. CDR3 nucleotide sequences shared between donor and recipient were removed because the origin of such sequences could not be assigned. Alloreactive clones required at least 2-fold expansion over unstimulated cells and minimum CFSE-low frequency of 0.002% (template counts) or 0.001% (read counts). Mappable clones were those detected in sequenced pre-transplant spleen, lymph node, or MLR CFSE-low populations of the donor or recipient. Cumulative frequency of alloreactive clones was calculated as a percentage of all sequences weighted by copy number. What TCRdb holds here is the immuneACCESS table cut down to in-frame rearrangements. Part of the clones is not present; checked against another copy, under half of the missing clones reflect an unresolved V gene, and the others are unexplained. V, J and clone size were drawn from that table, and D and trimming were deduced from the DNA. Recorded for this sample are about 59,000 clones; around 92% of them occurred a single time. 0.35% to 0.45% of the sample comes from the top ten.

V loses 4 bases of germline sequence and J loses 1 base, and the interval between the two ends is 13 bases. The CDR3 starts with the cysteine, ends with the phenylalanine, and has 15 residues. Of all the DNA, just the CDR3 is kept, 45 bases in frame from base 1. Taken from the germline V gene, the CDR1 and CDR2 loops are ENHRY and SYGVKD. The rearranged chain carries TRBV10-3 and TRBJ2-5; no D segment can be confidently identified. The sequence was obtained from a human donor who was the organ donor for an intestinal transplant. The sample was unstimulated CD4+ T cells sorted from spleen or lymph node cells, taken before transplant. The sequenced DNA is TGTGCCATCAGTGCCCCCCGGACCGGCCAAGAGACCCAGTACTTC. Its protein product is CAISAPRTGQETQYF.